The 21 T cell receptor beta chains listed next were all sequenced from one sample in a study of OX40 agonist ivuxolimab in advanced cancers. The assay was immunoSEQ multiplex PCR, and TCRdb's table has in-frame clones only and misses some. This sample yields about 53,000 clones, of which roughly three quarters are seen a single time; around 2.4% belongs to the top ten. Specimen: CD4+ or CD8+ T cells sorted from blood, collected in a trial of the OX40 agonist ivuxolimab. The receptor source for this set is an adult with an advanced solid tumor such as melanoma, head and neck, liver or kidney cancer.

The V gene is TRBV5-4, the J gene TRBJ2-2, with D tentatively TRBD1 (5 bases). Germline V lookup: CDR1 SGHNT, CDR2 YYREEE (reference sequence). The ends were cut back, 4 bases at V and 0 bases at J, with 10 bases in the middle. This CDR3 is built from 15 residues. The CDR3 is CASSHPTANTGELFF. CDR3 in DNA: TGTGCCAGCAGCCATCCGACAGCGAACACCGGGGAGCTGTTTTTT.

This chain connects TRBV6-5 to TRBJ1-1; 7 nucleotides match TRBD1. CDR1 and CDR2 (germline): MNHEY, SVGAGI. The CDR3 contains 16 residues. The V and J ends lost 2 bases and 0 bases, in that order; junction bases with no gene match: 6. Here the CDR3 reads CASSYLSTGVNTEAFF. The DNA for the CDR3 is TGTGCCAGCAGTTACCTCTCTACAGGGGTGAACACTGAAGCTTTCTTT.

There are a few counts of this clone. The chain employs TRBV18 and TRBJ1-2; maybe TRBD1 (5 bases). Germline CDR1 KGHSH, CDR2 LQKENI. Deletions cut 0 bases from V and 4 bases from J, with 15 bases between. The CDR3 totals 16 residues. CDR3 region: CASSPPIGLQGYGYTF. The CDR3 region has the DNA TGTGCCAGCTCACCACCGATTGGACTTCAGGGCTATGGCTACACCTTC.

The chain has TRBV11-3 and TRBJ2-7; D is possibly TRBD2 (5 bases). The CDR3 has 13 amino acids. Looked up from germline, CDR1 is SGHNT and CDR2 is YENEEA. The V gene lost 5 bases and the J gene lost 5 bases, with 13 bases spanning the gap. The CDR3 DNA follows: TGTGCCAGCAGCCGGGATTCGCTCAACGAGCAGTACTTC. This codes for CASSRDSLNEQYF.

The V gene is TRBV7-8, the J gene TRBJ2-3, with 14 bases aligning to TRBD2. The junction had 6 bases not matched to a gene; V was cut back by 5 bases and J by 2 bases. The CDR3 totals 17 residues. Per germline, CDR1 SGHVS and CDR2 FQNEAQ. CDR3 DNA sequence: TGTGCCAGCAGCCCCCGGGGACTAGCGGGAGCCACAGATACGCAGTATTTT. Amino acids: CASSPRGLAGATDTQYF.

This rearrangement joins TRBV9 to TRBJ2-7, with 12 bases that match TRBD2. CDR1 is SGDLS and CDR2 is YYNGEE in the germline V gene. V shed 0 bases, J shed 7 bases, and the junction held 8 bases outside the gene matches. CDR3 length: 16 residues. CDR3 DNA: TGTGCCAGCAGCGTAGATCGGACTAGCGGGGCCCGAGAGCAGTACTTC. It encodes CASSVDRTSGAREQYF.

For the CDR3, the DNA is TGTGCCAGCAGCATTAGCGGGACGAACACCGGGGAGCTGTTTTTT. Encoded protein: CASSISGTNTGELFF. The chain has TRBV9 and TRBJ2-2; 8 bases line up with TRBD2. J gave up 0 bases and V 4 bases, and 2 bases lay outside the gene matches. Per germline, CDR1 SGDLS and CDR2 YYNGEE. This CDR3 has 15 amino acids.

This clone appeared a few times. V is TRBV4-1 and J is TRBJ1-6; D is possibly TRBD1 (6 bases). Germline V gives CDR1 MGHRA, CDR2 YSYEKL. The V and J ends lost 0 bases and 2 bases respectively, with 14 bases between them. The length of the CDR3 is 18 residues. The CDR3 loop reads CASSQDRGGRTYNSPLHF. CDR3 DNA: TGCGCCAGCAGCCAAGATCGAGGGGGGCGGACCTATAATTCACCCCTCCACTTT.

This clone was counted only a few times. The genes are TRBV27 and TRBJ1-6, with D perhaps matching TRBD1 (5 bases). CDR3 length: 14 residues. The germline V gene has CDR1 MNHEY and CDR2 SMNVEV (reference sequence). The germline V and J ends were trimmed by 8 bases and 6 bases, with 14 bases remaining between them. For the CDR3, the DNA is TGTGCCAGCCGTCCCGGGACCGCTAATTCACCCCTCCACTTT. Its translation: CASRPGTANSPLHF.

This clone was recorded many times. V is TRBV25-1 and J is TRBJ2-3; TRBD1 matches 9 bases. Germline-derived CDR1 and CDR2 are MGHDK and SYGVNS. V lost 6 bases, J lost 2 bases, and 6 bases stayed unmatched. The CDR3 totals 15 residues. CDR3 sequence: CASRDGTGSTDTQYF. Here the CDR3 DNA reads TGTGCCAGCAGGGACGGGACAGGGTCCACAGATACGCAGTATTTT.

This clone was recorded once. In nucleotides, the CDR3 is TGTGCCAGCACCCCGAGCGGGGGAGAATACAATGAGCAGTTCTTC. Its protein is CASTPSGGEYNEQFF. The chain combines TRBV6-5 with TRBJ2-1; 8 nucleotides align to TRBD2. There are 15 residues in the CDR3. Looked up from germline, CDR1 is MNHEY and CDR2 is SVGAGI. Trimming at V came to 7 bases and at J to 4 bases, leaving 9 bases not matched to a gene.

The J gene is TRBJ1-2, the V gene TRBV19; 9 bases are shared with TRBD1. The CDR3 length is 15 residues. Germline loops: CDR1 LNHDA, CDR2 SQIVND (reference sequence). V dropped 7 bases and J dropped 7; count of bases not matched to a gene: 13. The CDR3, as DNA: TGTGCCAGTACCCCGGGACAGGGAACACTATCTGGCTACACCTTC. This codes for CASTPGQGTLSGYTF.

To note about this clone: Relative to the germline gene, one junction end is altered; a read error may explain this. Distinct nucleotide sequences in the sample also encode this CDR3. The V and J genes are TRBV18 and TRBJ1-3; D is uncertain. CDR1 is KGHSH and CDR2 is LQKENI in the germline V gene. This CDR3 region has 14 residues. The CDR3 here is CASSPQASGNTIYF. The CDR3 DNA is TGCGCCAGCTCACCCCAGGCCTCTGGAAACACCATATATTTT.

V is TRBV7-6 and J is TRBJ1-5, with TRBD1 as a possible D gene (5 bases). There are 14 residues in the CDR3. Trimming left V 5 bases short and J 2 bases short, with 10 bases between. Germline V gives CDR1 SGHVS, CDR2 FNYEAQ. The CDR3 is CASSPGVGNQPQHF. In DNA form, the CDR3 reads TGTGCCAGCAGCCCGGGGGTTGGCAATCAGCCCCAGCATTTT.

The chain joins TRBV27 to TRBJ2-5; TRBD2 is a possible D gene (5 bases). This CDR3 has 16 residues. CDR1 is MNHEY and CDR2 is SMNVEV in the germline V gene (reference sequence). V was shortened by 5 bases and J by 1 base, with 17 bases between the two germline ends. The CDR3 DNA sequence: TGTGCCAGCAGTCCCCAACGGTGGACTGTCCAAGAGACCCAGTACTTC. Translating gives CASSPQRWTVQETQYF.

The chain employs TRBV2 and TRBJ2-2, with D perhaps TRBD1 (6 bases). The CDR3 covers 18 residues. V lost 3 bases and J 2 bases, leaving 19 bases between the germline ends. Germline V lookup: CDR1 SNHLY, CDR2 FYNNEI. CDR3 amino acids: CASSEVGQSNGNTGELFF. For the CDR3, the DNA is TGTGCCAGCAGTGAGGTAGGACAGTCCAACGGAAACACCGGGGAGCTGTTTTTT.

This clone was observed a handful of times. The V call is TRBV2, the J call TRBJ1-2; no firm D call. CDR1 and CDR2 from the germline V gene are SNHLY and FYNNEI. The CDR3 covers 13 residues. Trimming took 4 bases from V and 4 from J, leaving 10 bases between them. In DNA form, the CDR3 reads TGTGCCAGCAGTGGCGGCAGCCTCTATGGCTACACCTTC. It translates to CASSGGSLYGYTF.

The rearrangement uses TRBV5-4 and TRBJ1-5, with D hard to call. V was clipped by 0 bases and J by 3 bases, with 10 bases between them. The germline gives CDR1 SGHNT, CDR2 YYREEE (reference sequence). The CDR3 extends over 15 amino acids. DNA of the CDR3: TGTGCCAGCAGCTTGGCCGGGGATACCAATCAGCCCCAGCATTTT. Amino acid sequence: CASSLAGDTNQPQHF.

The genes are TRBV2 and TRBJ1-5, with D maybe TRBD1 (6 bases). V shed 7 bases and J shed 7 bases, with 17 bases lying between them. The CDR3 totals 14 residues. Germline CDR1 SNHLY, CDR2 FYNNEI. CDR3 nucleotides: TGTGCCAGCACCGAGGAGGGGGGAGGCCAGCCCCAGCATTTT. Amino acid sequence: CASTEEGGGQPQHF.

The CDR3 here is CASSLGTSGSPLHF. The CDR3 nucleotides are TGTGCCAGCAGCCTAGGGACCTCAGGTTCACCCCTCCACTTT. The J gene is TRBJ1-6, the V gene TRBV5-4, with TRBD1 as a possible D gene (5 bases). The germline V and J ends were trimmed by 4 bases and 9 bases, with 14 bases remaining between them. This CDR3 has 14 residues. Germline CDR1 reads SGHNT; CDR2 reads YYREEE (reference sequence). The full variable domain, with the rest looked up from reference TRBV5-4 and TRBJ1-6, is ETGVTQSPTHLIKTRGQQVTLRCSSQSGHNTVSWYQQALGQGPQFIFQYYREEENGRGNFPPRFSGLQFPNYSSELNVNALELDDSALYLCASSLGTSGSPLHFGNGTRLTVT.

The gene calls are TRBV28 and TRBJ2-7, with 9 bases aligning to TRBD2. The V gene's germline CDR1 is MDHEN and CDR2 SYDVKM. The CDR3 has 21 residues. V was pared by 7 bases and J by 0 bases, with 25 bases of the junction left unmatched. CDR3 sequence: CASTPPGAGSLAGIFSYEQYF. CDR3 DNA: TGTGCCAGCACCCCACCTGGGGCGGGTTCCCTAGCGGGGATATTCTCCTACGAGCAGTACTTC.